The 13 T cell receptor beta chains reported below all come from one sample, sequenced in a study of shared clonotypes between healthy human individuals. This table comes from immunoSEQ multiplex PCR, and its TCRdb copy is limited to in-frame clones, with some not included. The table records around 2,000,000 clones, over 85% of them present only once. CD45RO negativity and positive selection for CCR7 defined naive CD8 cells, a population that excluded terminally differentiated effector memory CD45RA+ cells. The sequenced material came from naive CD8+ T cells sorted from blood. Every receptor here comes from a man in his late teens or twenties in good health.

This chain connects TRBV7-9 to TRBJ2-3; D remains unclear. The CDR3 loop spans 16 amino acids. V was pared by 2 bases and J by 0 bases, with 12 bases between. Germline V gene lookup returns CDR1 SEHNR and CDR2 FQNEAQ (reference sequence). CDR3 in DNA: TGTGCCAGCAGCTTACAGCCTCTTTCTAGCACAGATACGCAGTATTTT. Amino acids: CASSLQPLSSTDTQYF.

CDR3 region: CASSEGQGLDYGYTF. CDR3 nucleotides: TGTGCCAGCAGCGAGGGACAGGGCCTGGACTATGGCTACACCTTC. V usage is TRBV7-6 and J usage is TRBJ1-2; 9 bases map to TRBD1. CDR1 is SGHVS and CDR2 is FNYEAQ in the germline V gene. V trimming: 5 bases; J trimming: 3 bases; junction bases outside the gene matches: 7. The CDR3 consists of 15 residues.

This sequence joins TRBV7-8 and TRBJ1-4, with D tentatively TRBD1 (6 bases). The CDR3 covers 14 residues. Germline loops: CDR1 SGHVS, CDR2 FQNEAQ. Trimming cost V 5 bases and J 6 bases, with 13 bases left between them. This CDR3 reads CASSLKRGDEKLFF. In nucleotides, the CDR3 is TGTGCCAGCAGCCTAAAAAGGGGGGATGAAAAACTGTTTTTT. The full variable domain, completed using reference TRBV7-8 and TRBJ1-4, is GAGVSQSPRYKVAKRGQDVALRCDPISGHVSLFWYQQALGQGPEFLTYFQNEAQLDKSGLPSDRFFAERPEGSVSTLKIQRTQQEDSAVYLCASSLKRGDEKLFFGSGTQLSVL.

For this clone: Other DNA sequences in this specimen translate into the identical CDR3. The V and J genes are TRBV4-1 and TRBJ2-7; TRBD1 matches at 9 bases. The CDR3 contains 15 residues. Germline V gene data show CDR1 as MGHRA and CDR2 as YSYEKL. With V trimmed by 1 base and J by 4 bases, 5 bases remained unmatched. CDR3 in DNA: TGCGCCAGCAGCCAAGGGGGGACAGGGACTTACGAGCAGTACTTC. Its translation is CASSQGGTGTYEQYF.

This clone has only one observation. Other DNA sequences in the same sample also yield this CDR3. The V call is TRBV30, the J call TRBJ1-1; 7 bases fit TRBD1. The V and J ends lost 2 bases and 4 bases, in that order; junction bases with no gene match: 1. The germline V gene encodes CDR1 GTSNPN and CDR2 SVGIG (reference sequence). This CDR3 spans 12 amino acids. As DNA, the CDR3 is TGTGCCTGGAGTACAGGGGCCACTGAAGCTTTCTTT. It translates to CAWSTGATEAFF.

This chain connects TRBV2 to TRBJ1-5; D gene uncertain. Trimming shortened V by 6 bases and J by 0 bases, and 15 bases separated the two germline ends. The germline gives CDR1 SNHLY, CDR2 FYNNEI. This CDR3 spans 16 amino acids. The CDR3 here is CASRFSELDSNQPQHF. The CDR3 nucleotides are TGTGCCAGCAGATTTTCGGAGCTAGATAGCAATCAGCCCCAGCATTTT.

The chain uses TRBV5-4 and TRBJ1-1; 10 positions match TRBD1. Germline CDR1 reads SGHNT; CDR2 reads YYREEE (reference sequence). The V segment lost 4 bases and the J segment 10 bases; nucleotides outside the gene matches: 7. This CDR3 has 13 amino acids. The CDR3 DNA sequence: TGTGCCAGCAGCGTCGACAGGGGGCCGGTAGCTTTCTTT. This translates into CASSVDRGPVAFF.

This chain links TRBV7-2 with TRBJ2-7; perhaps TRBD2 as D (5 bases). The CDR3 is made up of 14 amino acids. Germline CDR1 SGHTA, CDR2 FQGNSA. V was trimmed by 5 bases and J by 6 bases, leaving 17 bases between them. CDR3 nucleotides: TGTGCCAGCAGCACGGACTCAATGCTCCTCGAGCAGTACTTC. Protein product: CASSTDSMLLEQYF. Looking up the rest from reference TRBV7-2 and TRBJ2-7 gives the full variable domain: GAGVSQSPSNKVTEKGKDVELRCDPISGHTALYWYRQSLGQGLEFLIYFQGNSAPDKSGLPSDRFSAERTGGSVSTLTIQRTQQEDSAVYLCASSTDSMLLEQYFGPGTRLTVT.

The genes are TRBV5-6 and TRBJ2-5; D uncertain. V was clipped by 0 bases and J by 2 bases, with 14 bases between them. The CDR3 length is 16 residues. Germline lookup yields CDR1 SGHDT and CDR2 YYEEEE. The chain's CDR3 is CASSLVRRLTQETQYF. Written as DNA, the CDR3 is TGTGCCAGCAGCTTGGTTCGGCGTCTGACGCAAGAGACCCAGTACTTC.

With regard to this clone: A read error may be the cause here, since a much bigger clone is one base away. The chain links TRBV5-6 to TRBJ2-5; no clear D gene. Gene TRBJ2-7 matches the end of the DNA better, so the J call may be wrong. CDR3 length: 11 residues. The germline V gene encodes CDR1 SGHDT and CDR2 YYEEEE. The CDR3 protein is CASSLDYEQYF. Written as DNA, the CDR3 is TGTGCCAGCAGCTTGGACTACGAGCAGTACTTC.

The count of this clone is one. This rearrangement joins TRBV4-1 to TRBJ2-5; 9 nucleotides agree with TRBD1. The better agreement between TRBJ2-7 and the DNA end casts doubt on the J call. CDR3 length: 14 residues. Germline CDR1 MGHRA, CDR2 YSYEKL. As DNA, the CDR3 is TGCGCCAGCAGACGGACAGGGGAACACTACGAGCAGTACTTC. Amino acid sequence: CASRRTGEHYEQYF.

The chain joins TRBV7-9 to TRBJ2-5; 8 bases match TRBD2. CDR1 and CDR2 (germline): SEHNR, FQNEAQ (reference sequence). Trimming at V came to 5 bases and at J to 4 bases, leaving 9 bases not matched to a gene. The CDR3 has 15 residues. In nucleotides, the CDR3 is TGTGCCAGCAGCGCACCTAGCGGGCTGTCAGAGACCCAGTACTTC. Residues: CASSAPSGLSETQYF.

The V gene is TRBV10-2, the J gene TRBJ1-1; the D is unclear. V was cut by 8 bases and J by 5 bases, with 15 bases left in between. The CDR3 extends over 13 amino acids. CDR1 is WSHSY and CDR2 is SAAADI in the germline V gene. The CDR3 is CASLSPGETEAFF. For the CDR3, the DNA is TGCGCCAGCCTCTCCCCAGGAGAGACTGAAGCTTTCTTT.